Below, 10 T cell receptor beta chains from the same sample are listed, as sequenced in a study of T-cell reconstitution after alpha-beta-depleted transplantation in children. Construction of the TCRbeta library involved unique molecular identifiers. One entry per CDR3 protein results from TCRdb running MiXCR on the PCR reads. The profile shows around 490,000 distinct CDR3 sequences, over 9.5% of them singletons. The source was PBMCs, mostly from graft donor cells, collected 180 days after TCRalphabeta/CD19-depleted stem cell transplant. The receptors shown here come from a female patient aged 2 to 10 who had a stem cell transplant for aplastic anemia, so the T cells may come from the graft donor.

The chain uses TRBV3-1 and TRBJ2-2; 11 bases match TRBD2. This CDR3 region has 18 residues. Germline CDR1 reads LGHDT; CDR2 reads YNNKEL (reference sequence). After removal of 2 bases from V and 0 bases from J, the junction contained 5 bases not matched to a gene. The CDR3: CASSQPTSGSPNTGELFF. CDR3 bases: TGTGCCAGCAGCCAACCCACTAGCGGGAGCCCGAACACCGGGGAGCTGTTTTTT. Complete variable domain (other parts from reference TRBV3-1 and TRBJ2-2): DTAVSQTPKYLVTQMGNDKSIKCEQNLGHDTMYWYKQDSKKFLKIMFSYNNKELIINETVPNRFSPKSPDKAHLNLHINSLELGDSAVYFCASSQPTSGSPNTGELFFGEGSRLTVL.

The V and J genes are TRBV27 and TRBJ2-2; tentatively, D is TRBD2 (5 bases). The CDR3 covers 13 residues. Trimming stripped 6 bases from V and 4 bases from J, with 9 bases between. Germline V gene lookup returns CDR1 MNHEY and CDR2 SMNVEV (reference sequence). This CDR3 reads CASSRGSTGELFF. The CDR3 DNA is TGTGCCAGCAGCCGGGGAAGCACCGGGGAGCTGTTTTTT.

The chain recombines TRBV7-9 with TRBJ2-7; TRBD1 might be the D (5 bases). V was shortened by 6 bases and J by 1 base, with 13 bases between the two germline ends. The CDR3 length is 14 residues. Germline CDR1 SEHNR, CDR2 FQNEAQ (reference sequence). CDR3 bases: TGTGCCAGCAGTTCGCGGCAGGGATCCTACGAGCAGTACTTC. Its protein product is CASSSRQGSYEQYF.

In this sample, this clonotype turned up many times. This chain uses TRBV12-3 or TRBV12-4 with TRBJ1-1; D is ambiguous. The CDR3 runs to 14 residues. The V and J ends lost 7 bases and 6 bases respectively, with 18 bases between them. The CDR3 DNA reads TGTGCCAGCACCACCGGACGGAGTCCGGCTGAAGCTTTCTTT. Translation gives CASTTGRSPAEAFF.

V gene TRBV5-1 combines with J gene TRBJ2-6, with 8 nucleotides matching TRBD1. The CDR3 consists of 17 residues. J gave up 0 bases and V 4 bases, and 6 bases lay outside the gene matches. Germline CDR1 SGHRS, CDR2 YFSETQ. CDR3 in amino acids: CASSARDRSSGANVLTF. The CDR3 nucleotides are TGCGCCAGCAGCGCTCGGGACAGGAGCTCTGGGGCCAACGTCCTGACTTTC.

The genes are TRBV28 and TRBJ1-3; no clear D. The CDR3 is 12 residues long. Germline CDR1 and CDR2: MDHEN and SYDVKM. Between the trimmed V and J ends, which lost 5 bases and 7 bases, there was a span of 9 bases. Here the CDR3 DNA reads TGTGCCAGCAGTCCCGGAAGGAACACCATATATTTT. Amino acids: CASSPGRNTIYF. Full variable domain (outside the CDR3, taken from reference TRBV28 and TRBJ1-3): DVKVTQSSRYLVKRTGEKVFLECVQDMDHENMFWYRQDPGLGLRLIYFSYDVKMKEKGDIPEGYSVSREKKERFSLILESASTNQTSMYLCASSPGRNTIYFGEGSWLTVV.

This clonotype has a count of ten or more. The CDR3 is CASSLLSGVSNAQHF. In DNA, the CDR3 is TGTGCCAGCAGTTTACTTTCTGGGGTTTCCAATGCCCAGCATTTT. The chain employs TRBV28 and TRBJ1-5; D remains unclear. The V gene's germline CDR1 is MDHEN and CDR2 SYDVKM. Trimming took 2 bases from V and 11 from J, leaving 19 bases between them. The CDR3 has 15 amino acids.

The chain links TRBV29-1 to TRBJ2-5, with D tentatively TRBD1 (5 bases). The CDR3 sequence is 14 residues long. CDR1 is SQVTM, CDR2 ANQGSEA, per germline. V dropped 3 bases and J dropped 4 bases, with 15 bases sitting between them. CDR3 loop: CSVELLDTGETQYF. CDR3 nucleotides: TGCAGCGTTGAGCTACTGGACACGGGAGAGACCCAGTACTTC.

This clonotype was seen a handful of times. The gene calls are TRBV18 and TRBJ2-6, with D uncertain. This CDR3 region has 11 residues. Germline assignment: CDR1 KGHSH and CDR2 LQKENI. Trimming cost V 6 bases and J 10 bases, with 7 bases left between them. CDR3 bases: TGTGCCAGCTCGTCCCCAAACGTCCTGACTTTC. Encoded protein: CASSSPNVLTF. The full variable domain, with the rest looked up from reference TRBV18 and TRBJ2-6, is NAGVMQNPRHLVRRRGQEARLRCSPMKGHSHVYWYRQLPEEGLKFMVYLQKENIIDESGMPKERFSAEFPKEGPSILRIQQVVRGDSAAYFCASSSPNVLTFGAGSRLTVL.

This sequence joins TRBV18 and TRBJ1-5; D uncertain. The CDR3 is made up of 15 amino acids. Per germline, CDR1 KGHSH and CDR2 LQKENI. V was trimmed by 3 bases and J by 5 bases, leaving 14 bases between them. The CDR3 sequence: CASSPNRVKYQPQHF. The CDR3 region has the DNA TGTGCCAGCTCACCCAACCGGGTCAAATATCAGCCCCAGCATTTT.